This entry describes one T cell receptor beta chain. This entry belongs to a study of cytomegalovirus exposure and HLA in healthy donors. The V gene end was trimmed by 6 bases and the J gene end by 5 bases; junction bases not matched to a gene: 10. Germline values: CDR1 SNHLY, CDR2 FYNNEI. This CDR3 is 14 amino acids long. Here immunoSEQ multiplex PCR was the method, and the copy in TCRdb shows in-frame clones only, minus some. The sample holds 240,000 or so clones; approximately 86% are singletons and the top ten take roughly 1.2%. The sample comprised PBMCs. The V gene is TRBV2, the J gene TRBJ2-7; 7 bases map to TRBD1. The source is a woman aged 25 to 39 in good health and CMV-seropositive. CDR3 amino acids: CASRPGQMTDEQYF. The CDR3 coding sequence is TGTGCCAGCAGACCGGGACAGATGACGGACGAGCAGTACTTC.